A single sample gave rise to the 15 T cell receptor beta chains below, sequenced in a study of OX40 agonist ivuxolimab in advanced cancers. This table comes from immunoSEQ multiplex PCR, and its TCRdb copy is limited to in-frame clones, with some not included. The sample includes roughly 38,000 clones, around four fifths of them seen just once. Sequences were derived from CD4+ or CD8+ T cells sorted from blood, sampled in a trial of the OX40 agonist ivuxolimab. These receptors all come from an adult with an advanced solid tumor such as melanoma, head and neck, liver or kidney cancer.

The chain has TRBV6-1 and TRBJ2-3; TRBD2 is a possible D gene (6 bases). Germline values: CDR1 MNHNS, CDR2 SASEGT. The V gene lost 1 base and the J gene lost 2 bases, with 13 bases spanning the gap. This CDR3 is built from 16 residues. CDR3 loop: CASSEDWIAATDTQYF. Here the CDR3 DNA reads TGTGCCAGCAGTGAAGACTGGATAGCGGCCACAGATACGCAGTATTTT.

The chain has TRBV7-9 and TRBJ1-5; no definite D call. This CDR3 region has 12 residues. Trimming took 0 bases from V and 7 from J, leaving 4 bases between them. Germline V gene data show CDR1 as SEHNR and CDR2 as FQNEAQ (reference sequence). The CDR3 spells CASSLAGQPQHF. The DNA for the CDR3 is TGTGCCAGCAGCTTAGCCGGCCAGCCCCAGCATTTT.

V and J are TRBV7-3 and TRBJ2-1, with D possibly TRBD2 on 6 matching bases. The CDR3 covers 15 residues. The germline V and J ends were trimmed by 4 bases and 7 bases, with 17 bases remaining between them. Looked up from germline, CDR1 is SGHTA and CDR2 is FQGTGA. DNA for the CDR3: TGTGCCAGCAGCTCAACCGGGACGGGGGTGAATGAGCAGTTCTTC. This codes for CASSSTGTGVNEQFF.

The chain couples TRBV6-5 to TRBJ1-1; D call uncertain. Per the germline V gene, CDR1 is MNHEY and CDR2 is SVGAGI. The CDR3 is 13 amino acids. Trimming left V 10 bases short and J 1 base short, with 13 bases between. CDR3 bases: TGTGCCACTAAGAGATCCCCGAACACTGAAGCTTTCTTT. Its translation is CATKRSPNTEAFF.

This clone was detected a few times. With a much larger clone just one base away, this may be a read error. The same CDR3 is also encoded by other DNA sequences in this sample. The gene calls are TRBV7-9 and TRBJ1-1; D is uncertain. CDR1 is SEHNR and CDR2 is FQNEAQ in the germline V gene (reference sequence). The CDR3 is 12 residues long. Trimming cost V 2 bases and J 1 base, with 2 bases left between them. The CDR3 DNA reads TGTGCCAGCAGCTTAACGAACACTGAAGCTTTCTTT. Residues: CASSLTNTEAFF.

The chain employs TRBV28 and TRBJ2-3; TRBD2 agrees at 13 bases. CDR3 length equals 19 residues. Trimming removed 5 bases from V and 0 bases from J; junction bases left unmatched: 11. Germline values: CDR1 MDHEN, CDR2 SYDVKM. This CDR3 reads CASSTHGLAGDGSTDTQYF. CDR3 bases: TGTGCCAGCAGTACCCATGGACTAGCGGGAGATGGGAGCACAGATACGCAGTATTTT.

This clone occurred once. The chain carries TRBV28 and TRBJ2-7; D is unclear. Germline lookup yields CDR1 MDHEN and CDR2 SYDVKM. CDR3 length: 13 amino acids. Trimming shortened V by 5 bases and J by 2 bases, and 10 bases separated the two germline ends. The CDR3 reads CASSPIEAYEQYF. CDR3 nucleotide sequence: TGTGCCAGCAGTCCCATCGAGGCCTACGAGCAGTACTTC.

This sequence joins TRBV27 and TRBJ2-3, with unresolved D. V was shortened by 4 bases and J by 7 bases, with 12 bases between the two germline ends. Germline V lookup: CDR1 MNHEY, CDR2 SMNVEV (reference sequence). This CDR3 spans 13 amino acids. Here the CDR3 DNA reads TGTGCCAGCAGTTCCGACGATGGAAATACGCAGTATTTT. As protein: CASSSDDGNTQYF.

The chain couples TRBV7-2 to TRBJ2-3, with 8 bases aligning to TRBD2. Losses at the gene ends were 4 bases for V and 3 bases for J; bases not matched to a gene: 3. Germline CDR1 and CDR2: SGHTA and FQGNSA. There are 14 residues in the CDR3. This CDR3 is CASSSGLATDTQYF. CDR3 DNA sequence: TGTGCCAGCAGCTCTGGACTAGCAACAGATACGCAGTATTTT.

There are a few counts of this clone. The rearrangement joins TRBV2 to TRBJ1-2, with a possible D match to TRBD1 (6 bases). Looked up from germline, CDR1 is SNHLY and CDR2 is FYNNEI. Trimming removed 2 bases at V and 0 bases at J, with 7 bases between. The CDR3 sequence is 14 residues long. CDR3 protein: CASSETGTNYGYTF. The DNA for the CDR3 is TGTGCCAGCAGTGAAACAGGGACTAACTATGGCTACACCTTC.

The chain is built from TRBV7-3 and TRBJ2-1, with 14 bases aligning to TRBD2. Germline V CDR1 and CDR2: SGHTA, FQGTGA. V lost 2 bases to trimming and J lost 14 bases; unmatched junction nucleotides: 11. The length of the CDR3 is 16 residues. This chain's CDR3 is CASSLEGTSGRNREFF. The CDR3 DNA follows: TGTGCCAGCAGCTTAGAGGGGACTAGCGGGAGAAATCGGGAGTTCTTC.

The CDR3 nucleotides are TGTGCCTGGAGTGATTCAGGGAGGTCGAACACTGAAGCTTTCTTT. It is translated as CAWSDSGRSNTEAFF. The chain carries TRBV30 and TRBJ1-1; TRBD1 is a possible D gene (5 bases). Trimming cost V 1 base and J 1 base, with 13 bases left between them. The V gene's germline CDR1 is GTSNPN and CDR2 SVGIG (reference sequence). The CDR3 runs to 15 residues.

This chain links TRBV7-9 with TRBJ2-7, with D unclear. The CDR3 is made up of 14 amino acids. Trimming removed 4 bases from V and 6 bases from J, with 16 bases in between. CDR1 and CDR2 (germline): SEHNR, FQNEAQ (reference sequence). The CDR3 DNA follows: TGTGCCAGCAGCTCTACAGCGTATGAAATCGAGCAGTACTTC. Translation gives CASSSTAYEIEQYF.

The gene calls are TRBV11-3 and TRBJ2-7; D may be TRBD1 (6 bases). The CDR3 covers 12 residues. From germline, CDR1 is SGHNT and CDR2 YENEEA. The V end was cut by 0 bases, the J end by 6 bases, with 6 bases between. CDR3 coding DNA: TGTGCCAGCAGCTTAGAAGGGGGCGAGCAGTACTTC. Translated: CASSLEGGEQYF.

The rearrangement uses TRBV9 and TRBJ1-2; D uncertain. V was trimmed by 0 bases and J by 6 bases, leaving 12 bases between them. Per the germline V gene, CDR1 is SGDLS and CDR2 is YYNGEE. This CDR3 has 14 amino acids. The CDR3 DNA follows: TGTGCCAGCAGCGTAGCCTTCACCGGCGATGGCTACACCTTC. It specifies CASSVAFTGDGYTF. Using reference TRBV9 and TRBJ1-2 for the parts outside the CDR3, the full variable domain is DSGVTQTPKHLITATGQRVTLRCSPRSGDLSVYWYQQSLDQGLQFLIQYYNGEERAKGNILERFSAQQFPDLHSELNLSSLELGDSALYFCASSVAFTGDGYTFGSGTRLTVV.